One sample yielded the 7 T cell receptor beta chains listed below, sequenced in a study of T cell clones after liver transplantation. Assay used: immunoSEQ multiplex PCR; TCRdb lists only in-frame clones, some missing. The sample shows around 110,000 clones, just over 90% of them seen only once. The sequencing used CD4+ T cells from blood, collected 12 months after liver transplant. Receptors were obtained from a human patient who received a liver transplant. A share of the T cells may be of graft donor origin.

This clone was counted ten times or more. This sequence joins TRBV5-1 and TRBJ1-1, with D hard to call. Germline values: CDR1 SGHRS, CDR2 YFSETQ. The CDR3 sequence is 11 residues long. Trimming cost V 5 bases and J 5 bases, with 7 bases left between them. In DNA, the CDR3 is TGCGCCAGCAGTGAGGAAACTGAAGCTTTCTTT. Protein: CASSEETEAFF.

The chain uses TRBV5-8 and TRBJ2-7; TRBD1 is a possible D gene (5 bases). V was clipped by 1 base and J by 5 bases, with 16 bases between them. This CDR3 region has 15 residues. Germline-derived CDR1 and CDR2 are SGHTS and YDEGEE. Written as DNA, the CDR3 is TGTGCCAGCAGCTTGAGGAGCCAGGGCGTCAACGAGCAGTACTTC. Translated, it gives CASSLRSQGVNEQYF.

This chain joins TRBV11-1 and TRBJ1-2; 7 bases line up with TRBD1. The CDR3 loop spans 13 amino acids. Trimming cost V 5 bases and J 5 bases; bases outside gene matches: 5. CDR1 SGHAT and CDR2 FQDESV come from the germline V gene (reference sequence). The CDR3 nucleotides read TGTGCCAGCAGCCGAGGGGGCAAATATGGCTACACCTTC. Amino acids: CASSRGGKYGYTF.

The chain carries TRBV19 and TRBJ2-7, with TRBD2 matching 11 bases. J lost 6 bases, V lost 5 bases, and 6 bases had no gene match. Germline values: CDR1 LNHDA, CDR2 SQIVND (reference sequence). The CDR3 has 14 residues. The CDR3 region has the DNA TGTGCCAGTAGTGTAGGGCTAGCGGGAGGCGAGCAGTACTTC. Protein product: CASSVGLAGGEQYF.

The chain uses TRBV5-6 and TRBJ2-1; weak D call: TRBD2 (5 bases). Germline V gene data show CDR1 as SGHDT and CDR2 as YYEEEE. This CDR3 has 15 residues. V lost 2 bases, J lost 2 bases, and 11 bases lay in between. The DNA for the CDR3 is TGTGCCAGCAGCTTCTCCGGGGATCCCTACAATGAGCAGTTCTTC. This gives the protein CASSFSGDPYNEQFF.

The chain employs TRBV5-5 and TRBJ1-5; 7 bases are a match to TRBD1. CDR3 length equals 16 residues. The junction had 9 bases not matched to a gene; V was cut back by 2 bases and J by 4 bases. Germline CDR1 reads SGHKS; CDR2 reads YYEKEE (reference sequence). Here the CDR3 reads CASSLLDRPDNQPQHF. The CDR3 DNA reads TGTGCCAGCAGCTTACTGGACAGGCCGGATAATCAGCCCCAGCATTTT.

The genes are TRBV9 and TRBJ2-1; 10 bases fit TRBD2. Germline CDR1 is SGDLS and CDR2 is YYNGEE. V dropped 0 bases and J dropped 6; count of bases not matched to a gene: 6. This CDR3 region has 16 residues. The CDR3 here is CASSVVPSGSSNEQFF. CDR3 bases: TGTGCCAGCAGCGTAGTCCCTAGCGGGAGCAGCAATGAGCAGTTCTTC.